The T cell receptor (beta chain) under discussion was sequenced for a study of neurological immune-mediated disorders (dated by TCRdb to the late 2010s). Concerning the study at large: Among the approximately 35 multiple sclerosis patients, relapsing-remitting MS was present in 31 and secondary progressive MS was present in 3. Peripheral blood TCR-beta repertoires from patients with HTLV-I-associated myelopathy (HAM/TSP), patients with multiple sclerosis, and healthy controls were compared in the study using UMI-based sequencing. The roughly 110 TCR-beta libraries covered PBMC samples along with longitudinal samples, technical triplicates, and paired sorted CD4+ and CD8+ T-cell subsets. The cohort comprised about 68 subjects: roughly 14 HAM/TSP patients, 34 multiple sclerosis patients and approximately 20 healthy controls. The study at large found these results: The highest TCR clonal expansion was observed in HAM/TSP patients, whereas the lowest was observed in MS patients, even when compared with healthy controls. No clinical or MRI features were associated with the MS cluster, and the authors said that larger cohorts are needed. In a phylogenetic analysis, the repertoires of 18 out of 34 MS patients fell into a single cluster of related CDR3 sequences, pointing to a possible signature at the repertoire level. No identical CDR3 amino acid sequences were shared among expanded clones across subjects, suggesting private TCR-beta repertoires in all groups.

Relative to germline, V is 0 bases shorter and J is 7 bases shorter, with 11 bases between their ends. From the cysteine through the phenylalanine, the CDR3 covers 13 amino acids. The sequence is cut down to CDR3 DNA, 39 bases in frame from base 1. CDR1 and CDR2 were assigned from the germline V gene (reference sequence) as SGHNT and YYREEE. cDNA was synthesized by template-switch 5'RACE using a primer with a 10-nucleotide random unique molecular identifier that tagged each TCR transcript. Over 170 million TCR-beta sequences, covering 15-18 subjects, were produced in each sequencing run. The RNeasy kit was used to extract total RNA. The KAPA Real-time Library Amplification kit was used to amplify TCR-beta VDJ regions with primers targeting the TCR constant region and the 5'RACE anchor. Sample indexes and Illumina adaptors were added in a first PCR, and a second PCR then increased library yield. After Ampure bead purification, the roughly 650 bp TCR product was size-selected on a 2% E-gel SizeSelection system. Before pooling, libraries had their quality checked on a Bioanalyzer, their concentration measured with Qubit, and their quantity determined with the Kapa Library Quantification kit. Libraries were sequenced paired-end 2 x 150 bp on an Illumina HiSeq 2500. To increase sequence diversity, roughly 23-30% phiX was spiked into each library pool. The original methods were these. The quality-filtered reads were processed with the UMI-based MiGEC pipeline, whose error correction step removed more than 85% of the raw TCR sequences. IMGT germline references were used for alignment of VDJ genes, and clonotypes were defined by a unique CDR3 amino acid sequence together with V-J genes. Clonal expansion, Shannon diversity, and CDR3 relatedness (CalcPairwiseDistances, ClusterSamples) were evaluated with VDJtools, and phylogenetic trees were built with CLCbio workbench. Clones with at least 8 unique UMIs were defined as expanded, with this threshold being based on coefficient-of-variation modelling across technical triplicates. The raw public reads went through TCRdb reprocessing: fastp at Q25, MiXCR clone calling, in-frame beta chains kept. Each entry is one CDR3 protein sequence, shown with its most common DNA and genes. The V and J calls here are based on TCRdb, not the publication. This sample comprises over 50,000 distinct CDR3 sequences, around 5% of them detected only once. About 5.7% of the sample comes from the top ten.

Unsorted PBMC libraries were generated from 2 million PBMCs stored in RNAlater at -80 °C until RNA extraction. Multiple sclerosis patients were enrolled in a US clinical protocol under which disease progression was evaluated by magnetic resonance imaging. PBMCs were separated from peripheral blood using Ficoll-Hypaque density gradient centrifugation and then cryopreserved in liquid nitrogen. This clonotype was observed many times. The antigen it binds to is not known. No much larger clone is present one base from it, and per-base qualities are unavailable. The TCR was taken from a human donor with multiple sclerosis. The donor label of this sample is uncertain. Sequencing was performed on PBMCs. The chain is assembled from TRBV5-4 and TRBJ2-7, with a weak D call of TRBD1 (5 bases match). This receptor has the CDR3 CASSLGGAQEQYF. Here is the DNA: TGTGCCAGCAGCTTGGGGGGCGCGCAAGAGCAGTACTTC.